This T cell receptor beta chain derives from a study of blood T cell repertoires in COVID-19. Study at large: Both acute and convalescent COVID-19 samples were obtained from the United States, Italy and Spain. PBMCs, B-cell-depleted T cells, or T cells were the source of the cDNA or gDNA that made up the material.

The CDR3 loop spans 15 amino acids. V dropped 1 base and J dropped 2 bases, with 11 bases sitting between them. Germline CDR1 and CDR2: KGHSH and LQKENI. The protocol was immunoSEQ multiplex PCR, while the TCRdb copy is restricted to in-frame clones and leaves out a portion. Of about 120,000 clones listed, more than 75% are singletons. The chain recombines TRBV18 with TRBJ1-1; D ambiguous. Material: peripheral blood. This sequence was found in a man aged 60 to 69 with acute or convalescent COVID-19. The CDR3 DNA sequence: TGTGCCAGCTCACCACGGCTAGGAGGTAACACTGAAGCTTTCTTT. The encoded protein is CASSPRLGGNTEAFF.